This TCR beta chain was identified during a study of technical replicates of blood from several donors. Repertoires were generated with immunoSEQ multiplex PCR, while TCRdb's copy carries only in-frame clones and drops some. The sample holds about 62,000 clones, over 85% seen once. Germline V lookup: CDR1 SEHNR, CDR2 FQNEAQ (reference sequence). The CDR3 runs 14 residues. J gave up 1 base and V 6 bases, and 4 bases lay outside the gene matches. The specimen sequenced was PBMCs. The sequence came from a human donor in good health. Some clones in this sample may be carry-over from other donors' samples. The chain links TRBV7-9 to TRBJ2-5; 8 nucleotides align to TRBD2. The CDR3 spells CASSYSGAQETQYF. CDR3 DNA: TGTGCCAGCAGTTATAGCGGGGCCCAAGAGACCCAGTACTTC.